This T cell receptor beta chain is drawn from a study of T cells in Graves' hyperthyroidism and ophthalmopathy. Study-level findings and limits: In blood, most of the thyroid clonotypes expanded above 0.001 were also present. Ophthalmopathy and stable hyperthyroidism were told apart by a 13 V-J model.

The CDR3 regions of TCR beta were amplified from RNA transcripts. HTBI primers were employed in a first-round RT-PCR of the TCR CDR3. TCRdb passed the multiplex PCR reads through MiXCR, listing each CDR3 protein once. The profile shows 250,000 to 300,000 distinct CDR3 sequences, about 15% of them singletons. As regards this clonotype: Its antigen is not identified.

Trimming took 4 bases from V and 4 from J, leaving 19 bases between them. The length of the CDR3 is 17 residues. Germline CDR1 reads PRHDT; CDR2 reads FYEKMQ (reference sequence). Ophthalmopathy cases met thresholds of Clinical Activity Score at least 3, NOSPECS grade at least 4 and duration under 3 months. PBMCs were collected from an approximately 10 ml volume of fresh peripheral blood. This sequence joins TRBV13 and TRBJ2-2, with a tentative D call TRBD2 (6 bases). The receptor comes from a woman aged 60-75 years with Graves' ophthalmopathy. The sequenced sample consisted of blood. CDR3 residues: CASSSFFGTSGTGELFF. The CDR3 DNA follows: TGTGCCAGCAGCTCATTCTTCGGGACTTCGGGCACCGGGGAGCTGTTTTTT.